These 21 T cell receptor beta chains were all obtained from the same sample, sequenced in a study of cytomegalovirus exposure and HLA in healthy donors. The primer mix had 60 Vbeta and 13 Jbeta primers. Assay used: immunoSEQ multiplex PCR; TCRdb lists only in-frame clones, some missing. The sample has roughly 140,000 clones; 70% to 90% are singletons. Sequencing was performed on PBMCs. Every receptor here comes from a woman between 18 and 29 years old in good health and CMV-seronegative.

This clone was found a few times. CDR3 DNA sequence: TGTGCCAGCAGGGAGGGGAATGGCGAGCAGTACTTC. Encoded protein: CASREGNGEQYF. The chain uses TRBV6-6 and TRBJ2-7; D is possibly TRBD2 (6 bases). Germline CDR1 and CDR2: MNHNY and SVGAGI (reference sequence). The CDR3 has 12 amino acids. V was pared by 6 bases and J by 6 bases, with 12 bases between.

The CDR3 coding sequence is TGTGCCAGCAGCCAAGAATGGGGCACAGGCGACGTCCTGACTTTC. Its protein product is CASSQEWGTGDVLTF. The V call is TRBV4-2, the J call TRBJ2-6; the D gene is possibly TRBD1 (5 bases). CDR1 is LGHNA and CDR2 is YNFKEQ in the germline V gene. V lost 0 bases, J lost 11 bases, and 14 bases lay in between. The CDR3 length is 15 residues.

The chain links TRBV5-1 to TRBJ2-7; weak D call: TRBD1 (6 bases). The V and J ends lost 7 bases and 4 bases respectively, with 18 bases between them. CDR1 SGHRS and CDR2 YFSETQ come from the germline V gene. The CDR3 is made up of 14 amino acids. As DNA, the CDR3 is TGCGCCAGCTCAATCACAGGGTTAGGGTACGAGCAGTACTTC. It yields the protein CASSITGLGYEQYF.

The chain combines TRBV27 with TRBJ1-1; D possibly corresponds to TRBD1 (6 bases). The length of the CDR3 is 15 residues. The germline V gene has CDR1 MNHEY and CDR2 SMNVEV (reference sequence). Trimming stripped 8 bases from V and 1 base from J, with 17 bases between. In DNA, the CDR3 is TGTGCCAGCCAAAGAGGCCCACAGGGGAACACTGAAGCTTTCTTT. Translated, it gives CASQRGPQGNTEAFF.

This sequence joins TRBV19 and TRBJ2-5, with 10 nucleotides matching TRBD1. The DNA matches TRBJ2-7 better at its end, which makes the J call doubtful. The CDR3 runs 15 residues. The germline V gene encodes CDR1 LNHDA and CDR2 SQIVND (reference sequence). DNA of the CDR3: TGTGCCAGTAGTATCGGGACAGGGGCGAGCTACGAGCAGTACTTC. Translation gives CASSIGTGASYEQYF.

The J gene is TRBJ2-7, the V gene TRBV2; 7 bases are a match to TRBD2. This CDR3 is built from 13 residues. CDR1 and CDR2 from the germline V gene are SNHLY and FYNNEI. V shed 5 bases and J 6 bases; nucleotides not matched to a gene: 7. The CDR3 DNA reads as TGTGCCAGCAGTATTGCGGGGGTTGGCGAGCAGTACTTC. Its protein is CASSIAGVGEQYF.

This chain joins TRBV28 and TRBJ2-1; the match to TRBD1 covers 8 bases. CDR1 MDHEN and CDR2 SYDVKM come from the germline V gene. V lost 5 bases, J lost 15 bases, and 12 bases stayed unmatched. The CDR3 covers 13 residues. The CDR3 here is CASSPGQVIPGFF. The DNA for the CDR3 is TGTGCCAGCAGTCCGGGACAGGTCATCCCAGGGTTCTTC. Full variable domain (rest looked up from reference TRBV28 and TRBJ2-1): DVKVTQSSRYLVKRTGEKVFLECVQDMDHENMFWYRQDPGLGLRLIYFSYDVKMKEKGDIPEGYSVSREKKERFSLILESASTNQTSMYLCASSPGQVIPGFFGPGTRLTVL.

V is TRBV5-1 and J is TRBJ2-2; D is unresolved. The germline V gene has CDR1 SGHRS and CDR2 YFSETQ. The V end lost 4 bases, the J end lost 4 bases, and 17 bases lay between the germline ends. The CDR3 extends over 16 amino acids. Written as DNA, the CDR3 is TGCGCCAGCAGCCCCCTTGCGGATTACGGCACCGGGGAGCTGTTTTTT. It is translated as CASSPLADYGTGELFF.

V is TRBV7-9 and J is TRBJ2-3; D may be TRBD2 (5 bases). V shed 5 bases and J shed 2 bases, with 14 bases lying between them. This CDR3 comprises 15 residues. Germline V CDR1 and CDR2: SEHNR, FQNEAQ (reference sequence). In DNA, the CDR3 is TGTGCCAGCAGCCCCGACGGACTTGACACAGATACGCAGTATTTT. As protein: CASSPDGLDTDTQYF.

About this clone itself: A read error may produce the germline difference seen at one junction end. V gene TRBV7-7 combines with J gene TRBJ2-2; a possible D gene is TRBD1 (5 bases). The length of the CDR3 is 16 residues. CDR1 and CDR2 (germline): SSHAT, FNYEAQ (reference sequence). Here the CDR3 DNA reads TGTGCTAGCAGCCCTGGGGCCTCATCATTACCCGGGGAGCTGTTTTTT. It yields the protein CASSPGASSLPGELFF. Combining the CDR3 with reference TRBV7-7 and TRBJ2-2 gives the whole variable domain GAGVSQSPRYKVTKRGQDVTLRCDPISSHATLYWYQQALGQGPEFLTYFNYEAQPDKSGLPSDRFSAERPEGSISTLTIQRTEQRDSAMYRCASSPGASSLPGELFFGEGSRLTVL.

This clone was counted once. The chain couples TRBV6-5 to TRBJ2-7; TRBD1 aligns across 10 bases. Trimming removed 2 bases from V and 5 bases from J; junction bases left unmatched: 3. Germline V gene data show CDR1 as MNHEY and CDR2 as SVGAGI. The CDR3 is 14 residues long. The CDR3: CASSYGTGVNEQYF. The CDR3 nucleotides read TGTGCCAGCAGTTACGGGACAGGGGTGAACGAGCAGTACTTC.

As to this clone: The junction does not match germline at one end; this may be a read error. The chain uses TRBV7-9 and TRBJ2-2; tentatively, D is TRBD1 (6 bases). Germline V gives CDR1 SEHNR, CDR2 FQNEAQ (reference sequence). The CDR3 runs 17 residues. The CDR3 sequence is CSSRHLPWTEITGELFF. The CDR3 coding sequence is TGTTCCAGCAGACACTTACCATGGACAGAAATTACCGGGGAGCTGTTTTTT.

The J gene is TRBJ2-7, the V gene TRBV27, with 8 bases fitting TRBD1. The J segment lost 8 bases and the V segment lost 4 bases, leaving 10 bases of the junction unmatched. The CDR3 is 14 amino acids. The V gene's germline CDR1 is MNHEY and CDR2 SMNVEV (reference sequence). This CDR3 reads CASSSIGRGRKQYF. In nucleotides, the CDR3 is TGTGCCAGCAGTTCCATCGGCAGGGGGCGAAAGCAGTACTTC.

This clone has a handful of counts. Its ends do not fully match the called genes, so a read error is possible. The chain links TRBV23-1 to TRBJ2-7; 9 positions match TRBD1. TRBV23-1 is an ORF; its function is uncertain. CDR3 length: 16 amino acids. In DNA form, the CDR3 reads TGCGCCAGCAGTCAAAGACCGGGACAGGGTTCCTCCGAGCAGTACTTC. Translating it yields CASSQRPGQGSSEQYF.

The chain joins TRBV19 to TRBJ2-6; D unclear. V lost 0 bases and J 0 bases, leaving 6 bases between the germline ends. CDR1 is LNHDA, CDR2 SQIVND, per germline (reference sequence). The CDR3 length is 16 residues. The CDR3 DNA follows: TGTGCCAGTAGTATAGATTCCATCTCTGGGGCCAACGTCCTGACTTTC. Protein sequence: CASSIDSISGANVLTF.

V is TRBV10-3 and J is TRBJ2-3; 13 bases fit TRBD2. The CDR3 is made up of 15 amino acids. Germline CDR1 reads ENHRY; CDR2 reads SYGVKD. The V and J ends lost 4 bases and 3 bases, in that order; junction bases with no gene match: 1. The CDR3 DNA reads as TGTGCCATCAGTGCGGGACTAGCGGGAACAGATACGCAGTATTTT. Its translation: CAISAGLAGTDTQYF.

This clone was observed once. Germline is not matched at one junction end, which may reflect a read error. The J gene is TRBJ2-7, the V gene TRBV15; TRBD2 is a possible D gene (5 bases). Germline V lookup: CDR1 LNHNV, CDR2 YYDKDF (reference sequence). This CDR3 is built from 13 residues. In nucleotides, the CDR3 is TGTGCCACCAGCCGAGAGGACGGGAACGAGCAGTACTTC. Translated: CATSREDGNEQYF.

The rearrangement links TRBV7-2 to TRBJ2-3, with 12 bases matching TRBD2. Trimming cost V 5 bases and J 3 bases; bases outside gene matches: 6. The germline CDR1 and CDR2 sequences are SGHTA and FQGNSA. The CDR3 contains 16 residues. CDR3 coding DNA: TGTGCCAGCAGCGTACTAGCGGGAGGAGGGACAGATACGCAGTATTTT. Residues: CASSVLAGGGTDTQYF.

This chain joins TRBV5-5 and TRBJ2-3; D may be TRBD2 (6 bases). The CDR3 length is 16 residues. From germline, CDR1 is SGHKS and CDR2 YYEKEE (reference sequence). V gave up 4 bases and J gave up 2 bases, with 17 bases separating them. The chain's CDR3 is CASSSRRRGTTDTQYF. CDR3 bases: TGTGCCAGCAGCAGTCGGCGGCGGGGAACCACAGATACGCAGTATTTT. Together with reference TRBV5-5 and TRBJ2-3, the CDR3 gives the full variable domain: DAGVTQSPTHLIKTRGQQVTLRCSPISGHKSVSWYQQVLGQGPQFIFQYYEKEERGRGNFPDRFSARQFPNYSSELNVNALLLGDSALYLCASSSRRRGTTDTQYFGPGTRLTVL.

DNA for the CDR3: TGTGCCAGCACCACAGCGGTCCGGCGGTACAATCAGCCCCAGCATTTT. Protein: CASTTAVRRYNQPQHF. The rearrangement joins TRBV28 to TRBJ1-5; D gene ambiguous. This CDR3 region has 16 residues. Germline CDR1 MDHEN, CDR2 SYDVKM. Trimming took 7 bases from V and 3 from J, leaving 19 bases between them. Combining the CDR3 with reference TRBV28 and TRBJ1-5 gives the whole variable domain DVKVTQSSRYLVKRTGEKVFLECVQDMDHENMFWYRQDPGLGLRLIYFSYDVKMKEKGDIPEGYSVSREKKERFSLILESASTNQTSMYLCASTTAVRRYNQPQHFGDGTRLSIL.

The V call is TRBV6-1, the J call TRBJ2-1; 11 nucleotides align to TRBD2. Germline V gene sequence: CDR1 MNHNS, CDR2 SASEGT. Unmatched junction bases numbered 5, after V lost 3 bases and J lost 1 base. CDR3 length: 17 amino acids. The CDR3 spells CASSDRGLAASYNEQFF. The CDR3, as DNA: TGTGCCAGCAGTGACAGGGGACTAGCGGCTTCCTACAATGAGCAGTTCTTC.